Each of the 21 T cell receptor beta chains below was sequenced from the same sample in a study of vaccination effects on CD4 cells after COVID-19. Antigen-specific CD4+ T cells were first expanded with viral peptide pools by the ViraFEST assay and only then sequenced. Scientists isolated CD4+ T cells after a roughly ten-day culture period ended. No vaccinee had earlier SARS-CoV-2 infection, and nucleocapsid antibodies were negative. Generated by immunoSEQ multiplex PCR, the TCRdb table keeps only in-frame clones and is missing some. The sample lists roughly 35,000 clones, about 69% occurring once. No antigens are known for them. The sample here was CD4+ T cells from PBMCs cultured with HCoV-OC43 spike peptides, taken before COVID-19 vaccination. Subset reported: HCoV-OC43 spike overlapping peptide pool stimulation. These receptors were obtained from a human donor who received a COVID-19 vaccine.

CDR3 region: CASGFGGNTEAFF. Written as DNA, the CDR3 is TGTGCTAGTGGTTTTGGCGGGAACACTGAAGCTTTCTTT. J is TRBJ1-1 and V is TRBV12-5, with D hard to call. The CDR3 contains 13 residues. CDR1 and CDR2 (germline): LGHNT, FRNRAP. The V end was cut by 3 bases, the J end by 1 base, with 6 bases between.

This clone was observed a single time. The rearrangement uses TRBV11-2 and TRBJ2-7; weak D call: TRBD1 (6 bases). Trimming removed 5 bases from V and 5 bases from J, with 19 bases in between. The CDR3 is 15 residues long. Germline V gene data show CDR1 as SGHAT and CDR2 as FQNNGV. The CDR3 loop reads CASSHHDRSGDEQYF. The CDR3 DNA is TGTGCCAGCAGCCACCACGACAGGAGTGGCGACGAGCAGTACTTC.

The rearrangement links TRBV4-1 to TRBJ1-5, with 8 bases identical to TRBD1. V shed 6 bases, J shed 3 bases, and the junction held 4 bases outside the gene matches. Germline V gives CDR1 MGHRA, CDR2 YSYEKL. The CDR3 is 14 amino acids. The CDR3 here is CASSRDRNNQPQHF. CDR3 bases: TGCGCCAGCAGTCGGGACAGGAACAATCAGCCCCAGCATTTT.

This chain links TRBV29-1 with TRBJ1-2; D call uncertain. Germline V gives CDR1 SQVTM, CDR2 ANQGSEA. V lost 5 bases and J 8 bases, leaving 21 bases between the germline ends. The CDR3 spans 14 residues. CDR3 sequence reads: CSVLHRAQVGGYTF. The CDR3 DNA is TGCAGCGTTCTTCATCGCGCCCAGGTAGGCGGCTACACCTTC.

The J gene is TRBJ1-4, the V gene TRBV5-4; a weak D match, TRBD1 (5 bases). Germline loops: CDR1 SGHNT, CDR2 YYREEE (reference sequence). V lost 4 bases and J 3 bases, leaving 19 bases between the germline ends. This CDR3 has 17 residues. The CDR3 coding sequence is TGTGCCAGCAGCCAATATATGGAGGGAGGGGCTAATGAAAAACTGTTTTTT. Protein sequence: CASSQYMEGGANEKLFF.

The chain employs TRBV4-2 and TRBJ2-2, with TRBD2 matching over 7 bases. The germline gives CDR1 LGHNA, CDR2 YNFKEQ. The CDR3 sequence is 17 residues long. The trim removed 0 bases at V and 5 bases at J, leaving 9 bases unmatched. The CDR3 region is CASSQDIGQGGTGELFF. CDR3 nucleotide sequence: TGTGCCAGCAGCCAAGATATAGGGCAGGGAGGGACCGGGGAGCTGTTTTTT.

Notes on this clone: The junction differs from germline at one of its ends, possibly a read error. The genes are TRBV6-5 and TRBJ1-2; possibly TRBD1 for D (5 bases). Germline loops: CDR1 MNHEY, CDR2 SVGAGI. This CDR3 region has 13 residues. The CDR3 nucleotides are TGTGCCAGCAGTAACTCAGGGACTTATGGCTACACCTTC. Translated: CASSNSGTYGYTF.

This clone came up a few times. J is TRBJ1-1 and V is TRBV5-4, with a possible D match to TRBD1 (5 bases). Looked up from germline, CDR1 is SGHNT and CDR2 is YYREEE (reference sequence). CDR3 length: 15 residues. The germline V and J ends were trimmed by 0 bases and 8 bases, with 17 bases remaining between them. The DNA for the CDR3 is TGTGCCAGCAGCTTGGGGGACTCGAACAATGCCGAAGCTTTCTTT. As protein: CASSLGDSNNAEAFF. The full variable domain, its missing parts supplied by reference TRBV5-4 and TRBJ1-1, is ETGVTQSPTHLIKTRGQQVTLRCSSQSGHNTVSWYQQALGQGPQFIFQYYREEENGRGNFPPRFSGLQFPNYSSELNVNALELDDSALYLCASSLGDSNNAEAFFGQGTRLTVV.

The chain carries TRBV10-3 and TRBJ2-7; possible D gene TRBD1, 5 bases. This CDR3 is 13 amino acids long. V was trimmed by 10 bases and J by 3 bases, leaving 16 bases between them. Germline-derived CDR1 and CDR2 are ENHRY and SYGVKD. CDR3 bases: TGTGCCACCGCTCAGGGCAGGAACTACGAGCAGTACTTC. The encoded protein is CATAQGRNYEQYF.

The chain couples TRBV7-9 to TRBJ1-4, with no clear D. The ends were cut back, 3 bases at V and 8 bases at J, with 13 bases in the middle. CDR3 length equals 14 residues. From germline, CDR1 is SEHNR and CDR2 FQNEAQ (reference sequence). The CDR3 bases are TGTGCCAGCAGCTTCGATGGCCCGAGGGAAAAACTGTTTTTT. The encoded protein is CASSFDGPREKLFF. Full variable domain (remainder filled in from reference TRBV7-9 and TRBJ1-4): DTGVSQNPRHKITKRGQNVTFRCDPISEHNRLYWYRQTLGQGPEFLTYFQNEAQLEKSRLLSDRFSAERPKGSFSTLEIQRTEQGDSAMYLCASSFDGPREKLFFGSGTQLSVL.

The rearrangement links TRBV19 to TRBJ2-7; 7 bases line up with TRBD2. V shed 5 bases and J 4 bases; nucleotides not matched to a gene: 11. Germline V gene lookup returns CDR1 LNHDA and CDR2 SQIVND (reference sequence). The CDR3 length is 15 residues. The CDR3 nucleotides are TGTGCCAGTAGTGTCAGTGCGGGAGTCGGGTACGAGCAGTACTTC. This translates into CASSVSAGVGYEQYF.

The J gene is TRBJ1-1, the V gene TRBV6-5; maybe TRBD1 (6 bases). Trimming took off 5 bases at V and 1 base at J, with 8 bases between the two ends. This CDR3 is 13 amino acids long. Looked up from germline, CDR1 is MNHEY and CDR2 is SVGAGI. The DNA of the CDR3 is TGTGCCAGCAGTCGACAGGAGAACACTGAAGCTTTCTTT. Amino acid sequence: CASSRQENTEAFF.

The chain recombines TRBV10-1 with TRBJ2-4; 7 nucleotides match TRBD2. Trimming at V came to 2 bases and at J to 0 bases, leaving 10 bases not matched to a gene. This CDR3 spans 18 amino acids. The germline V gene has CDR1 WNHNN and CDR2 SYGVQD (reference sequence). CDR3 DNA sequence: TGCGCCAGCAGTGAGACATCGGGACTACGATTAGCCAAAAACATTCAGTACTTC. This encodes CASSETSGLRLAKNIQYF.

The rearrangement links TRBV6-1 to TRBJ2-4; TRBD2 aligns across 11 bases. Germline V gene lookup returns CDR1 MNHNS and CDR2 SASEGT. This CDR3 has 19 amino acids. J was trimmed by 0 bases and V by 2 bases; bases with no gene match: 9. CDR3 loop: CASSEYTSGSGVAKNIQYF. CDR3 coding DNA: TGTGCCAGCAGTGAATATACTAGCGGGAGTGGTGTAGCCAAAAACATTCAGTACTTC.

This clone was detected only a few times. In DNA, the CDR3 is TGCGCCAGCAGCGATTTACAGGGGAGTCGGGAAAAACTGTTTTTT. This translates into CASSDLQGSREKLFF. The rearrangement links TRBV5-1 to TRBJ1-4, with 7 nucleotides matching TRBD1. Trimming cost V 4 bases and J 8 bases; bases outside gene matches: 11. CDR1 SGHRS and CDR2 YFSETQ come from the germline V gene. CDR3 length equals 15 residues.

The chain employs TRBV5-1 and TRBJ2-7, with D unresolved. CDR3 length: 12 amino acids. From germline, CDR1 is SGHRS and CDR2 YFSETQ. Trimming shortened V by 2 bases and J by 5 bases, and 8 bases separated the two germline ends. The CDR3 sequence: CASSFSRNEQYF. In DNA form, the CDR3 reads TGCGCCAGCAGCTTTAGCAGGAACGAGCAGTACTTC.

V usage is TRBV3-1 (or the pseudogene TRBV3-2) and J usage is TRBJ1-1; D remains ambiguous. The CDR3 has 16 amino acids. In germline, CDR1 is LGHDT, CDR2 YNNKEL (reference sequence). With 2 bases removed from V and 1 base from J, the gap between germline ends came to 14 bases. CDR3 bases: TGTGCCAGCAGCCAACTTGCGGGTCGGGGGAACACTGAAGCTTTCTTT. This translates into CASSQLAGRGNTEAFF.

This chain uses TRBV5-1 with TRBJ2-7, with unresolved D. V was clipped by 5 bases and J by 3 bases, with 12 bases between them. Germline CDR1 and CDR2: SGHRS and YFSETQ. The CDR3 consists of 13 residues. The CDR3 region has the DNA TGCGCCAGCAGTCTTCGGAGCGTCTACGAGCAGTACTTC. This codes for CASSLRSVYEQYF.

The chain employs TRBV18 and TRBJ2-7; D perhaps matches TRBD2 (6 bases). Germline CDR1 is KGHSH and CDR2 is LQKENI. The CDR3 has 13 amino acids. The V and J ends lost 2 bases and 4 bases respectively, with 9 bases between them. The CDR3 DNA is TGTGCCAGCTCACCATCCGGGAGATACGAGCAGTACTTC. As protein: CASSPSGRYEQYF.

The chain uses TRBV7-9 and TRBJ1-1; D possibly corresponds to TRBD1 (6 bases). The ends were cut back, 3 bases at V and 5 bases at J, with 13 bases in the middle. Germline CDR1 SEHNR, CDR2 FQNEAQ (reference sequence). CDR3 size: 14 residues. The CDR3 DNA follows: TGTGCCAGCAGCTTTGGGGGCGCGAGGACTGAAGCTTTCTTT. It translates to CASSFGGARTEAFF.

The chain links TRBV5-5 to TRBJ2-2; TRBD1 agrees at 11 bases. V lost 3 bases and J lost 6; bases outside the gene matches: 13. Germline V lookup: CDR1 SGHKS, CDR2 YYEKEE (reference sequence). The CDR3 loop spans 18 amino acids. DNA of the CDR3: TGTGCCAGCAGCTCACGTATCCGGGACAGGGGGTTTTCCGGGGAGCTGTTTTTT. Residues: CASSSRIRDRGFSGELFF.